The clone carrying this TCR beta chain was counted between two and nine times. Its antigen is unknown. When the RNA was reverse transcribed, random hexamers were used with an input of about 0.5 to 1 ug. An immunoSEQ multiplex PCR generated amplified TCR beta CDR3 products spanning 54 Vbeta and 13 Jbeta. TCRdb called the immunoSEQ multiplex PCR reads again in MiXCR, with one record for every CDR3 protein. This sample has more than 100,000 distinct CDR3 sequences; roughly 96% occur once, and the top ten carry more than 0.095%. In blood CD8+ and CD4+ T cells, TCR beta underwent sequencing. Controls matched for sex and age were healthy donors. This sample is drawn from a study of CD8 T cells in Susac syndrome. Study results and limitations: The study conceded that its TCR sequencing and HLA analysis involved relatively few individuals.

The specimen sequenced was CD4+ T cells from PBMCs. The receptor was derived from a human donor in good health.

The DNA of the CDR3 is TGTGCCAGCAGCTTAGGCTCTAGCGGAGCCTACAATGAGCAGTTCTTC. Amino acid sequence: CASSLGSSGAYNEQFF. The V gene is TRBV7-6, the J gene TRBJ2-1; 7 bases align to TRBD2. J was trimmed by 2 bases and V by 1 base; bases with no gene match: 5. The CDR3 is 16 amino acids. Per the germline V gene, CDR1 is SGHVS and CDR2 is FNYEAQ.